This entry describes one TCR beta chain. The antigen remains unidentified. TCRdb passed the reads through MiXCR, listing each CDR3 protein once. Among 650,000 to 850,000 distinct CDR3 sequences listed, 25% to 35% were seen once. These data originate in a study of T cell repertoires in cytomegalovirus infection. Source: cultured CD8+ T cells from PBMCs, taken from culture after CMV antigen stimulation. This clonotype was obtained from a human donor in good health (CMV status not recorded). Some clones in this sample may be carry-over from other donors' samples.

CDR3 DNA sequence: TGCAGTGTTGGGGGCTCTACCGATTACAATGAGCAGTTCTTC. Translating gives CSVGGSTDYNEQFF. The chain has TRBV20-1 and TRBJ2-1; perhaps TRBD1 as D (6 bases). V was trimmed by 7 bases and J by 4 bases, leaving 17 bases between them. Germline V gene sequence: CDR1 DFQATT, CDR2 SNEGSKA (reference sequence). The length of the CDR3 is 14 residues.